The 8 T cell receptor beta chains in this list originate from one sample, sequenced in a study of early stage breast cancer tumors. The assay was immunoSEQ multiplex PCR, and TCRdb's table has in-frame clones only and misses some. In the table there are 45,000 to 60,000 clones, about 80% of which are singletons. Sequencing used blood. All receptors derive from a person in their fifties or sixties with breast cancer.

The V gene is TRBV5-1, the J gene TRBJ2-7; D tentatively reads TRBD1 or TRBD2 (5 bases each). Germline CDR1 is SGHRS and CDR2 is YFSETQ. CDR3 size: 19 residues. V lost 1 base to trimming and J lost 7 bases, with 30 bases between them. CDR3 protein: CASSLTPAGTDQPGREQYF. CDR3 coding DNA: TGCGCCAGCAGCTTGACCCCTGCCGGGACGGACCAGCCGGGACGGGAGCAGTACTTC.

The chain carries TRBV2 and TRBJ2-5; D ambiguous. This CDR3 has 13 residues. With 6 bases removed from V and 5 bases from J, the gap between germline ends came to 13 bases. Germline assignment: CDR1 SNHLY and CDR2 FYNNEI. CDR3 protein: CASSSIRRETQYF. DNA of the CDR3: TGTGCCAGCAGCTCCATTCGGCGGGAGACCCAGTACTTC.

The chain joins TRBV11-2 to TRBJ2-5; 9 bases match TRBD2. Per the germline V gene, CDR1 is SGHAT and CDR2 is FQNNGV. The V and J ends lost 0 bases and 10 bases, in that order; junction bases with no gene match: 12. The CDR3 runs 16 residues. CDR3 nucleotides: TGTGCCAGCAGCTTAGATCTGAAAGCGGGAGGCTTTCTCCAGTACTTC. Translating it yields CASSLDLKAGGFLQYF.

The gene calls are TRBV5-1 and TRBJ2-7, with a tentative D call TRBD2 (6 bases). The V gene's germline CDR1 is SGHRS and CDR2 YFSETQ. Trimming took 4 bases from V and 2 from J, leaving 25 bases between them. The CDR3 is 18 residues long. CDR3: CASSPESGSGLRPYEQYF. The CDR3 DNA follows: TGCGCCAGCAGCCCGGAAAGTGGGTCGGGACTGCGTCCCTACGAGCAGTACTTC.

The rearrangement joins TRBV27 to TRBJ1-1; TRBD1 matches at 8 bases. The CDR3 totals 13 residues. Germline V lookup: CDR1 MNHEY, CDR2 SMNVEV (reference sequence). V shed 5 bases, J shed 11 bases, and the junction held 10 bases outside the gene matches. Written as DNA, the CDR3 is TGTGCCAGCAGTCGCGCCTCAGGGGGCGCGGCTTTCTTT. Encoded protein: CASSRASGGAAFF.

This chain uses TRBV5-4 with TRBJ2-5; possible D gene TRBD2, 7 bases. This CDR3 contains 15 residues. CDR1 and CDR2 (germline): SGHNT, YYREEE (reference sequence). V was clipped by 5 bases and J by 5 bases, with 19 bases between them. CDR3 residues: CASRSWVGGRETQYF. CDR3 coding DNA: TGTGCCAGCAGGAGCTGGGTCGGGGGGCGGGAGACCCAGTACTTC.

The chain uses TRBV19 and TRBJ2-5; 7 bases are shared with TRBD1. The CDR3 totals 13 residues. With 9 bases clipped from V and 9 bases from J, the junction kept 13 bases outside the gene matches. Looked up from germline, CDR1 is LNHDA and CDR2 is SQIVND (reference sequence). CDR3 nucleotide sequence: TGTGCCAGCCGTAGGGGGCAGCTCGAGGCCCAGTACTTC. Encoded protein: CASRRGQLEAQYF.

V and J are TRBV19 and TRBJ1-1; D possibly corresponds to TRBD1 (5 bases). This CDR3 contains 15 residues. CDR1 LNHDA and CDR2 SQIVND come from the germline V gene (reference sequence). With 5 bases removed from V and 1 base from J, the gap between germline ends came to 14 bases. The CDR3 spells CASSWGEVWNTEAFF. The CDR3 DNA follows: TGTGCCAGTAGTTGGGGGGAGGTTTGGAACACTGAAGCTTTCTTT.